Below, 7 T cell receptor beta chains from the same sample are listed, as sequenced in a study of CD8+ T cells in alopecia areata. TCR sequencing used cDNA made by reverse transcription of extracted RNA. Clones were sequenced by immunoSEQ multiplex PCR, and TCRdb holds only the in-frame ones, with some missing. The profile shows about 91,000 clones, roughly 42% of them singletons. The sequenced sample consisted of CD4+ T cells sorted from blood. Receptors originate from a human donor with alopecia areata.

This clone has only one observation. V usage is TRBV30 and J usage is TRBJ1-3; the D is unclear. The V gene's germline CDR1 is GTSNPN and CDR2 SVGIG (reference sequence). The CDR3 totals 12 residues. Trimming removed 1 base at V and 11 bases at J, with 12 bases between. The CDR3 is CAWSAQTRPIYF. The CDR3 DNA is TGTGCCTGGAGTGCTCAAACCCGGCCCATATATTTT.

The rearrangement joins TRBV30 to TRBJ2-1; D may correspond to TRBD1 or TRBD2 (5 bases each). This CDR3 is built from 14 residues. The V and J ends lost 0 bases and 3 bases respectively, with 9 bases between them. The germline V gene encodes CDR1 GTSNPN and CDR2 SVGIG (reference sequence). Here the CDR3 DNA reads TGTGCCTGGAGTGTACTAGGGGACTACAATGAGCAGTTCTTC. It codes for CAWSVLGDYNEQFF.

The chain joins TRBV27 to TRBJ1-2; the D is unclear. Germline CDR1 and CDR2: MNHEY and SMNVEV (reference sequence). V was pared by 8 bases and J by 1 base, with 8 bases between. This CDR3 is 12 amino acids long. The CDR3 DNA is TGTGCCAGCGGCCACCGTAACTATGGCTACACCTTC. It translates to CASGHRNYGYTF.

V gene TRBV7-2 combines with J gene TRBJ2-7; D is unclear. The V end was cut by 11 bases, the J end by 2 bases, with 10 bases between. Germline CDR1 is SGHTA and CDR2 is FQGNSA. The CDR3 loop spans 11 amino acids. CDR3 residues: CAVGLTYEQYF. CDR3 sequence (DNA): TGTGCCGTAGGCTTGACCTACGAGCAGTACTTC.

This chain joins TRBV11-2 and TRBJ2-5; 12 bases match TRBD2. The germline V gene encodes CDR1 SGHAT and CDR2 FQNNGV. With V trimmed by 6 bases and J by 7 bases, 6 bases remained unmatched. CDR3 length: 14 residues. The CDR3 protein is CASSRLAGVRTQYF. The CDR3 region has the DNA TGTGCCAGCAGTAGACTAGCGGGAGTGCGGACCCAGTACTTC.

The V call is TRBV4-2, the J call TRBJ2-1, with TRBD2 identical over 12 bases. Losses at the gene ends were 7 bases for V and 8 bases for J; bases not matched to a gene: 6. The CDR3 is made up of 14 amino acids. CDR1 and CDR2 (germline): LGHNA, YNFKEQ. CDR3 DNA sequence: TGTGCCAGCACTTCTAGCGGGGGGGCACATGAGCAGTTCTTC. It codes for CASTSSGGAHEQFF.

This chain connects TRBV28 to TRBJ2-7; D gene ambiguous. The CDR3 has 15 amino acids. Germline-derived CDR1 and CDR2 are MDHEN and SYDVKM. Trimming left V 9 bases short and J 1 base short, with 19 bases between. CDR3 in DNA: TGTGCCAGGACGCGTGGGGTTCGAGTATCCTACGAGCAGTACTTC. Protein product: CARTRGVRVSYEQYF.